This T cell receptor beta chain was obtained from a study of T cell repertoires in cytomegalovirus infection. The CDR3 is 18 residues long. CDR1 is MNHEY and CDR2 is SMNVEV in the germline V gene (reference sequence). For this clonotype: The junction departs from the called germline gene at one end, perhaps through a read error.

In TCRdb, the reads were re-called with MiXCR into one record per CDR3 protein. The sample lists a few hundred thousand distinct CDR3 sequences; roughly a sixth were seen once. This TCR was recovered from a human donor in good health (CMV status not recorded). Some clones in this sample may be carry-over from other donors' samples. The chain has TRBV27 and TRBJ1-6; TRBD1 matches at 9 bases. Sequencing was performed on PBMCs. The CDR3 DNA follows: TGTGCCAGCAGTCTATCCGGGACAGGGCTTGACGTAGCGGCACCCCTCCACTTT. It translates to CASSLSGTGLDVAAPLHF.